The T cell receptor beta chain under discussion was sequenced for a study of T and B cells in COVID-19 patients. Study summary: Blood was sampled from COVID-19 patients who were either actively infected or recovered. Active-infection patients were older, median approximately 68 years, than recovered patients, median approximately 35 years.

Multiplex PCR with BIOMED2 TRB-A/B primer pools amplified TRB rearrangements. MiXCR, applied by TCRdb to the multiplex PCR reads, yields one record per CDR3 protein. The sample consists of some 8,000 distinct CDR3 sequences, under 30% of them appearing once. This clonotype is termed medium-sized (0.01 to 0.1%). Each TRB amplification used roughly 240-550 ng of genomic DNA from blood. Unmatched junction bases numbered 18, after V lost 6 bases and J lost 9 bases. The CDR3 is made up of 16 amino acids. The V gene's germline CDR1 is SGHDT and CDR2 YYEEEE. Sequenced input: blood. This chain connects TRBV5-6 to TRBJ2-7, with TRBD1 matching 10 bases. This TCR was sampled from a human donor who had recovered from COVID-19. For the CDR3, the DNA is TGTGCCAGCACCCTTGGGGCGGGACAGGGGACGCGTGGGCAGTACTTC. It yields the protein CASTLGAGQGTRGQYF.